This passage covers 25 T cell receptor beta chains from one sample sequenced in a study of T cells in Graves' hyperthyroidism and ophthalmopathy. TCR beta CDR3 sequences were amplified from RNA transcripts. HTBI primers were the set used in a first-round RT-PCR of the TCR CDR3. TCRdb re-derived calls from the multiplex PCR reads in MiXCR, one entry per CDR3 protein. In the table there are some 350,000 distinct CDR3 sequences, more than 20% of which are singletons. Sequenced: blood. The receptor set was obtained from a man in his fifties or sixties with Graves' hyperthyroidism.

This clonotype was counted many times. The chain recombines TRBV20-1 with TRBJ2-5, with a possible D match to TRBD2 (5 bases). Germline values: CDR1 DFQATT, CDR2 SNEGSKA (reference sequence). Trimming took 4 bases from V and 1 from J, leaving 16 bases between them. CDR3 length equals 15 residues. For the CDR3, the DNA is TGCAGTGCTACCGACCCACCGGGAATCCAAGAGACCCAGTACTTC. This sequence encodes CSATDPPGIQETQYF.

This clonotype was observed a few times. The chain joins TRBV12-3 or TRBV12-4 to TRBJ2-2, with 11 bases that match TRBD2. Trimming cost V 6 bases and J 3 bases; bases outside gene matches: 6. The CDR3 loop spans 16 amino acids. This CDR3 is CASSRPGLADTGELFF. Written as DNA, the CDR3 is TGTGCCAGCAGCCGCCCGGGACTAGCGGACACCGGGGAGCTGTTTTTT.

The CDR3 is CASSSGRSNQPQHF. The CDR3 coding sequence is TGTGCCAGTAGTAGTGGCAGGAGCAATCAGCCCCAGCATTTT. V gene TRBV19 combines with J gene TRBJ1-5, with D hard to call. The ends were cut back, 4 bases at V and 1 base at J, with 8 bases in the middle. From germline, CDR1 is LNHDA and CDR2 SQIVND (reference sequence). This CDR3 is built from 14 residues.

The chain links TRBV5-1 to TRBJ2-7, with D possibly being TRBD2 (5 bases). V lost 8 bases and J lost 0, with 12 bases in between. Germline V gives CDR1 SGHRS, CDR2 YFSETQ. The CDR3 has 13 residues. CDR3 loop: CARRTVSSYEQYF. DNA of the CDR3: TGCGCCAGAAGGACTGTGTCCTCCTACGAGCAGTACTTC.

A word on this clonotype: A much larger clone is a single base away; this may be a read error. V is TRBV11-2 and J is TRBJ2-3; 8 bases align to TRBD1. From germline, CDR1 is SGHAT and CDR2 FQNNGV. This CDR3 comprises 16 residues. The CDR3 protein is CVSSWRGGRGQDTQYF. In DNA form, the CDR3 reads TGTGTCAGCAGCTGGAGAGGGGGCAGGGGGCAAGATACGCAGTATTTT.

V gene TRBV28 combines with J gene TRBJ1-6; maybe TRBD1 (5 bases). Germline V gene lookup returns CDR1 MDHEN and CDR2 SYDVKM. V was trimmed by 4 bases and J by 4 bases, leaving 14 bases between them. The CDR3 runs to 16 residues. CDR3: CASSSAGAPYNSPLHF. The CDR3 nucleotides read TGTGCCAGCAGTTCGGCCGGGGCCCCTTATAATTCACCCCTCCACTTT.

This clonotype showed up many times. J is TRBJ1-6 and V is TRBV18, with no clear D. This CDR3 has 13 residues. Trimming shortened V by 3 bases and J by 4 bases, and 4 bases separated the two germline ends. Germline V gene data show CDR1 as KGHSH and CDR2 as LQKENI. CDR3 nucleotide sequence: TGTGCCAGCTCACCCAGTTATAATTCACCCCTCCACTTT. Translating it yields CASSPSYNSPLHF.

The chain recombines TRBV19 with TRBJ2-3; TRBD2 agrees at 13 bases. In germline, CDR1 is LNHDA, CDR2 SQIVND (reference sequence). This CDR3 has 15 amino acids. The trim removed 7 bases at V and 1 base at J, leaving 2 bases unmatched. CDR3 DNA sequence: TGTGCCAGTACCGGACTAGCGGGGGGCACAGATACGCAGTATTTT. It specifies CASTGLAGGTDTQYF.

This sequence joins TRBV6-5 and TRBJ1-6; D remains ambiguous. Germline CDR1 MNHEY, CDR2 SVGAGI. The CDR3 totals 15 residues. V was clipped by 2 bases and J by 10 bases, with 15 bases between them. CDR3 loop: CASSYTDGEGSPLHF. DNA for the CDR3: TGTGCCAGCAGTTACACAGACGGTGAGGGATCACCCCTCCACTTT.

In this sample, this clonotype turned up many times. The CDR3 sequence is CASSLRLAQYNEQFF. The CDR3 coding sequence is TGTGCCAGCAGCTTAAGGCTAGCCCAGTACAATGAGCAGTTCTTC. The rearrangement links TRBV7-2 to TRBJ2-1, with D possibly matching TRBD2 (5 bases). CDR1 is SGHTA and CDR2 is FQGNSA in the germline V gene. V was clipped by 2 bases and J by 4 bases, with 12 bases between them. CDR3 length: 15 amino acids.

This clonotype was seen at least ten times. The chain uses TRBV29-1 and TRBJ1-1, with D hard to call. CDR1 is SQVTM, CDR2 ANQGSEA, per germline. V gave up 3 bases and J gave up 7 bases, with 6 bases separating them. The CDR3 extends over 10 amino acids. The CDR3 spells CSVDLLEAFF. In DNA form, the CDR3 reads TGCAGCGTTGATCTCCTTGAAGCTTTCTTT.

This clonotype was observed a few times. The chain is built from TRBV9 and TRBJ2-2; 8 positions match TRBD1. The V and J ends lost 3 bases and 0 bases, in that order; junction bases with no gene match: 4. The CDR3 consists of 16 residues. Germline V lookup: CDR1 SGDLS, CDR2 YYNGEE. The CDR3 here is CASSGRQGSNTGELFF. The CDR3 region has the DNA TGTGCCAGCAGCGGAAGACAGGGGTCGAACACCGGGGAGCTGTTTTTT.

V gene TRBV6-1 combines with J gene TRBJ2-2, with a tentative D call TRBD2 (6 bases). V dropped 5 bases and J dropped 6 bases, with 10 bases sitting between them. Germline V gives CDR1 MNHNS, CDR2 SASEGT. The CDR3 spans 13 residues. The CDR3 DNA reads as TGTGCCAGCAGTAACCGGAGGGCCGGGGAGCTGTTTTTT. Translation gives CASSNRRAGELFF.

This clonotype showed up just a few times. The chain links TRBV13 to TRBJ2-1; the D gene is possibly TRBD2 (6 bases). The V gene's germline CDR1 is PRHDT and CDR2 FYEKMQ (reference sequence). Trimming shortened V by 4 bases and J by 1 base, and 23 bases separated the two germline ends. The CDR3 is made up of 19 amino acids. The CDR3 protein is CASSSGAGRRGISYNEQFF. CDR3 bases: TGTGCCAGCAGCTCTGGGGCGGGACGACGTGGGATTTCCTACAATGAGCAGTTCTTC.

The V and J genes are TRBV25-1 and TRBJ2-3, with 13 bases identical to TRBD2. This CDR3 is 16 amino acids long. J was trimmed by 5 bases and V by 3 bases; bases with no gene match: 5. In germline, CDR1 is MGHDK, CDR2 SYGVNS. CDR3 in amino acids: CASSDGLAGVLDTQYF. The CDR3, as DNA: TGTGCCAGCAGTGACGGACTAGCGGGAGTTTTAGATACGCAGTATTTT. Together with reference TRBV25-1 and TRBJ2-3, the CDR3 gives the full variable domain: EADIYQTPRYLVIGTGKKITLECSQTMGHDKMYWYQQDPGMELHLIHYSYGVNSTEKGDLSSESTVSRIRTEHFPLTLESARPSHTSQYLCASSDGLAGVLDTQYFGPGTRLTVL.

This clonotype was seen ten or more times. The chain recombines TRBV19 with TRBJ2-3; a possible D gene is TRBD1 (6 bases). Germline V lookup: CDR1 LNHDA, CDR2 SQIVND (reference sequence). The CDR3 has 15 residues. With 4 bases removed from V and 5 bases from J, the gap between germline ends came to 16 bases. Here the CDR3 DNA reads TGTGCCAGTAGTAGGGACCTCTCGGACAGAGATACGCAGTATTTT. It translates to CASSRDLSDRDTQYF.

This clonotype turned up a few times. The chain combines TRBV12-3 or TRBV12-4 with TRBJ2-1, with 8 positions matching TRBD1. The junction had 7 bases not matched to a gene; V was cut back by 1 base and J by 8 bases. CDR3 length: 15 residues. CDR3 region: CASSLDAGGTDEQFF. CDR3 sequence (DNA): TGTGCCAGCAGTTTAGACGCAGGGGGCACGGATGAGCAGTTCTTC.

This clonotype was detected only a few times. The chain couples TRBV4-1 to TRBJ2-5; D unclear. The length of the CDR3 is 14 residues. V was clipped by 1 base and J by 1 base, with 7 bases between them. Germline V gene data show CDR1 as MGHRA and CDR2 as YSYEKL. In DNA form, the CDR3 reads TGCGCCAGCAGCCAAGGTGGTACCCAAGAGACCCAGTACTTC. It specifies CASSQGGTQETQYF.

The rearrangement joins TRBV5-4 to TRBJ2-2; 8 bases are a match to TRBD1. Germline loops: CDR1 SGHNT, CDR2 YYREEE (reference sequence). V shed 6 bases and J 7 bases; nucleotides not matched to a gene: 5. This CDR3 region has 13 residues. The DNA of the CDR3 is TGTGCCAGCACCGACAGGGGAAACGGGGAGCTGTTTTTT. It translates to CASTDRGNGELFF.

This chain joins TRBV6-1 and TRBJ2-5; 7 positions match TRBD2. The CDR3 totals 13 residues. Trimming removed 3 bases from V and 3 bases from J; junction bases left unmatched: 1. In germline, CDR1 is MNHNS, CDR2 SASEGT. CDR3 nucleotides: TGTGCCAGCAGTGACAGCGGGGAAGAGACCCAGTACTTC. This encodes CASSDSGEETQYF.

This clonotype has a handful of counts. The chain combines TRBV5-1 with TRBJ1-1, with 12 bases fitting TRBD1. The length of the CDR3 is 16 residues. Germline CDR1 is SGHRS and CDR2 is YFSETQ. V was clipped by 3 bases and J by 1 base; unmatched bases: 4. CDR3 nucleotides: TGCGCCAGCAGCTCGGGACAGGGGGCTGGGAACACTGAAGCTTTCTTT. Protein sequence: CASSSGQGAGNTEAFF.

This clonotype was detected ten times or more. The chain has TRBV6-1 and TRBJ1-2, with 11 bases lining up with TRBD1. The CDR3 is 15 amino acids. With V trimmed by 5 bases and J by 4 bases, 6 bases remained unmatched. Per the germline V gene, CDR1 is MNHNS and CDR2 is SASEGT. This CDR3 reads CASSQGTGGSYGYTF. The CDR3 coding sequence is TGTGCCAGCAGTCAGGGGACAGGGGGTTCCTATGGCTACACCTTC.

This clonotype occurred a few times. The J gene is TRBJ2-1, the V gene TRBV7-2; tentative D call: TRBD2 (5 bases). Germline CDR1 reads SGHTA; CDR2 reads FQGNSA. The CDR3 runs to 14 residues. V was trimmed by 11 bases and J by 3 bases, leaving 17 bases between them. The CDR3 bases are TGTGCCTCCGGTGAGGGAGCGAGCTACAATGAGCAGTTCTTC. Its translation is CASGEGASYNEQFF.

This clonotype was counted ten times or more. The V and J genes are TRBV2 and TRBJ1-1, with D hard to call. Trimming took off 6 bases at V and 4 bases at J, with 9 bases between the two ends. From germline, CDR1 is SNHLY and CDR2 FYNNEI. This CDR3 is 12 amino acids long. CDR3 region: CASREMGTEAFF. In DNA form, the CDR3 reads TGTGCCAGCAGGGAGATGGGCACTGAAGCTTTCTTT.

This clonotype is a singleton in its sample. The chain joins TRBV29-1 to TRBJ1-2; D call uncertain. Germline V lookup: CDR1 SQVTM, CDR2 ANQGSEA. V dropped 3 bases and J dropped 2 bases, with 4 bases sitting between them. The CDR3 has 11 residues. In DNA, the CDR3 is TGCAGCGTTGATGCAAACTATGGCTACACCTTC. It encodes CSVDANYGYTF.